Below, 4 T cell receptor beta chains from the same sample are listed, as sequenced in a study of blood T cell repertoires in COVID-19. Assay used: immunoSEQ multiplex PCR; TCRdb lists only in-frame clones, some missing. The sample yields about 100,000 clones, 85% seen once. The source material was peripheral blood. These TCRs come from a human donor in a cohort sampled during active COVID-19.

This clone was observed once. The CDR3 sequence is CASSENTGGDGDTQYF. The CDR3, as DNA: TGTGCCAGCAGCGAAAATACAGGGGGTGACGGTGATACGCAGTATTTT. The rearrangement links TRBV9 to TRBJ2-3; 8 bases line up with TRBD1. Trimming took 3 bases from V and 6 from J; bases not matched to a gene: 12. The CDR3 has 16 residues. The germline CDR1 and CDR2 sequences are SGDLS and YYNGEE.

V gene TRBV7-2 combines with J gene TRBJ1-4, with a tentative D call TRBD1 (5 bases). Germline assignment: CDR1 SGHTA and CDR2 FQGNSA. V lost 1 base and J 3 bases, leaving 15 bases between the germline ends. The CDR3 spans 17 residues. CDR3 region: CASSLGGHRAANEKLFF. Here the CDR3 DNA reads TGTGCCAGCAGCTTAGGGGGCCATAGGGCGGCTAATGAAAAACTGTTTTTT.

The genes are TRBV5-6 and TRBJ2-2, with D possibly being TRBD1 (5 bases). Per the germline V gene, CDR1 is SGHDT and CDR2 is YYEEEE. The CDR3 loop spans 15 amino acids. Trimming cost V 6 bases and J 5 bases, with 17 bases left between them. CDR3 sequence: CASTFYRTLTGELFF. The CDR3 region has the DNA TGTGCCAGCACCTTCTACAGGACCCTAACCGGGGAGCTGTTTTTT. Supplemented by reference TRBV5-6 and TRBJ2-2, the full variable domain reads DAGVTQSPTHLIKTRGQQVTLRCSPKSGHDTVSWYQQALGQGPQFIFQYYEEEERQRGNFPDRFSGHQFPNYSSELNVNALLLGDSALYLCASTFYRTLTGELFFGEGSRLTVL.

V is TRBV2 and J is TRBJ1-4; 7 positions match TRBD1. CDR1 and CDR2 (germline): SNHLY, FYNNEI. V dropped 0 bases and J dropped 0; count of bases not matched to a gene: 7. The CDR3 is 18 residues long. CDR3 bases: TGTGCCAGCAGTGAAGCGGGGACAGCCTTCGCAACTAATGAAAAACTGTTTTTT. Translation gives CASSEAGTAFATNEKLFF.